The next 13 T cell receptor beta chains were all read from a single sample in a study of blood T cells in healthy people across ages. Primers used in a second PCR of roughly 7 to 12 cycles were a sample-barcoded 5' primer and a J-beta primer mix. In TCRdb, the 5' RACE reads were re-called with MiXCR into one record per CDR3 protein. The sample consists of roughly 800,000 distinct CDR3 sequences, over 45% of them appearing once. Sequencing was carried out using blood. The origin of the receptors is a man under 40 in good health.

This chain connects TRBV6-5 to TRBJ2-3; 10 bases are a match to TRBD2. V lost 6 bases and J lost 5; bases outside the gene matches: 8. This CDR3 is 15 amino acids long. Germline CDR1 reads MNHEY; CDR2 reads SVGAGI. DNA of the CDR3: TGTGCCAGCAGCTCACCGGGACTAGCGCGAGATACGCAGTATTTT. Its protein is CASSSPGLARDTQYF.

The rearrangement joins TRBV6-1 to TRBJ2-7; weak D call: TRBD1 (6 bases). The CDR3 is 15 amino acids. Trimming left V 7 bases short and J 5 bases short, with 21 bases between. Germline V lookup: CDR1 MNHNS, CDR2 SASEGT. This chain's CDR3 is CASTTGTSVFDEQYF. In DNA, the CDR3 is TGTGCCAGCACCACCGGGACAAGTGTTTTCGACGAGCAGTACTTC.

This chain joins TRBV3-1 and TRBJ2-7; 12 bases fit TRBD2. The CDR3 has 16 residues. V lost 1 base and J lost 7; bases outside the gene matches: 8. CDR1 and CDR2 from the germline V gene are LGHDT and YNNKEL (reference sequence). CDR3 region: CASSQVRLAGVGEQYF. The CDR3 DNA reads as TGTGCCAGCAGCCAAGTGCGACTAGCGGGAGTGGGAGAGCAGTACTTC.

The chain is built from TRBV4-2 and TRBJ1-2; 9 bases are a match to TRBD1. CDR1 is LGHNA, CDR2 YNFKEQ, per germline. This CDR3 contains 16 residues. The J segment lost 5 bases and the V segment lost 1 base, leaving 8 bases of the junction unmatched. CDR3 in DNA: TGTGCCAGCAGCCAAGTTTCCCGGGACAGGGATTATGGCTACACCTTC. This encodes CASSQVSRDRDYGYTF.

The chain recombines TRBV20-1 with TRBJ1-2; D is undetermined. The V and J ends lost 0 bases and 7 bases respectively, with 12 bases between them. CDR1 is DFQATT and CDR2 is SNEGSKA in the germline V gene (reference sequence). This CDR3 comprises 13 residues. In nucleotides, the CDR3 is TGCAGTGCTAGAGATGGGAGGCGGGTTGGCTACACCTTC. Encoded protein: CSARDGRRVGYTF.

The V call is TRBV3-1, the J call TRBJ2-5, with D hard to call. The CDR3 totals 15 residues. The germline CDR1 and CDR2 sequences are LGHDT and YNNKEL (reference sequence). V lost 1 base and J 4 bases, leaving 13 bases between the germline ends. The CDR3 region has the DNA TGTGCCAGCAGCCAAGGGGCTTCCGGCCCAGAGACCCAGTACTTC. The encoded protein is CASSQGASGPETQYF.

This clonotype was counted a few times. CDR3 region: CASSSRTSGRPYNEQFF. CDR3 DNA sequence: TGTGCCAGCAGTTCGAGGACTAGCGGGAGACCCTACAATGAGCAGTTCTTC. The chain employs TRBV28 and TRBJ2-1; 13 bases align to TRBD2. Germline V gives CDR1 MDHEN, CDR2 SYDVKM. The CDR3 totals 17 residues. The J segment lost 2 bases and the V segment lost 4 bases, leaving 5 bases of the junction unmatched.

The CDR3, as DNA: TGTGCCAGCAGTTGGGGTGGGGAGCGGGGGGAGACCCAGTACTTC. Protein: CASSWGGERGETQYF. This chain uses TRBV28 with TRBJ2-5, with TRBD2 matching 8 bases. Germline CDR1 is MDHEN and CDR2 is SYDVKM. J gave up 5 bases and V 4 bases, and 9 bases lay outside the gene matches. The CDR3 is 15 residues long.

V and J are TRBV6-1 and TRBJ2-5, with D maybe TRBD2 (5 bases). TRBJ2-7 matches the DNA end more closely, so the J call is doubtful. Germline loops: CDR1 MNHNS, CDR2 SASEGT. This CDR3 has 15 residues. The CDR3 reads CASSEAWTPRDEQYF. As DNA, the CDR3 is TGTGCCAGCAGTGAAGCCTGGACTCCCCGGGACGAGCAGTACTTC.

V is TRBV3-1 and J is TRBJ2-1, with 12 nucleotides matching TRBD2. J gave up 8 bases and V 4 bases, and 15 bases lay outside the gene matches. Germline V CDR1 and CDR2: LGHDT, YNNKEL (reference sequence). The CDR3 extends over 18 amino acids. The CDR3 loop is CASSPEGPLAGGRDEQFF. CDR3 DNA: TGTGCCAGCAGCCCAGAGGGGCCACTAGCGGGGGGTCGGGATGAGCAGTTCTTC.

The rearrangement joins TRBV5-5 to TRBJ2-3; 7 bases align to TRBD2. Trimming cost V 6 bases and J 1 base; bases outside gene matches: 17. The CDR3 is 18 residues long. The germline V gene encodes CDR1 SGHKS and CDR2 YYEKEE (reference sequence). DNA for the CDR3: TGTGCCAGCACCCCCCATTCGGAGCGGGGTTCGGGCACAGATACGCAGTATTTT. Amino acids: CASTPHSERGSGTDTQYF.

This rearrangement joins TRBV29-1 to TRBJ2-1, with 11 bases aligning to TRBD2. Germline V CDR1 and CDR2: SQVTM, ANQGSEA. The J segment lost 7 bases and the V segment lost 5 bases, leaving 13 bases of the junction unmatched. This CDR3 spans 16 amino acids. The CDR3 DNA reads as TGCAGCGTTCAGGGATATAGCGGGAGGGCCCCAAATGAGCAGTTCTTC. This codes for CSVQGYSGRAPNEQFF.

The chain is built from TRBV12-3 or TRBV12-4 and TRBJ2-5, with D unresolved. The J call may be in error: the DNA end matches TRBJ2-7 better. This CDR3 spans 13 amino acids. The CDR3 region is CASRSSSNREQYF. CDR3 in DNA: TGTGCCAGCAGATCCTCCTCCAACCGCGAGCAGTACTTC.